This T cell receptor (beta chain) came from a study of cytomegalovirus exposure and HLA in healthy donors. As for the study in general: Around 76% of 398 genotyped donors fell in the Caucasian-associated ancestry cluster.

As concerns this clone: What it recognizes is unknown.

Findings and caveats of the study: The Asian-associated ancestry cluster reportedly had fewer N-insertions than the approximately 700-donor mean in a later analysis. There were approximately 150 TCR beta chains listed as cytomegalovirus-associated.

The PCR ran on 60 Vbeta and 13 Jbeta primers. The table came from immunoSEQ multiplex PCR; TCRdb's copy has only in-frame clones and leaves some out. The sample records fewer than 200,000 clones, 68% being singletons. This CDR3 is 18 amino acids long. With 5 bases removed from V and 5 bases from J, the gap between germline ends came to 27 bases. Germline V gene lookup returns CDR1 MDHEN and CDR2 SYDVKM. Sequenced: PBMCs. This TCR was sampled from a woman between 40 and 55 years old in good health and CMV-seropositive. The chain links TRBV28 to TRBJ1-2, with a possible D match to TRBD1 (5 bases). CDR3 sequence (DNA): TGTGCCAGCAGTACCCGTACCCCCCTCCAGGGTGGAGGGTATGGCTACACCTTC. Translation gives CASSTRTPLQGGGYGYTF.